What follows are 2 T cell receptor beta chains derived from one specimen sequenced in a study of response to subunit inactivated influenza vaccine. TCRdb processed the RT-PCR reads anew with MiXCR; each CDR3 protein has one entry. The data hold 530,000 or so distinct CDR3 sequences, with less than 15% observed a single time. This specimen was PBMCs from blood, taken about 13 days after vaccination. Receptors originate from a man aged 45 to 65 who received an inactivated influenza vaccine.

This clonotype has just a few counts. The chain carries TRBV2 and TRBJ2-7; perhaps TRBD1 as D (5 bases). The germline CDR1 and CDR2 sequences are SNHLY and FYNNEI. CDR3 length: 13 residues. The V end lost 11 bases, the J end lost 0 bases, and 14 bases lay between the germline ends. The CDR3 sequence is CACQQGVSYEQYF. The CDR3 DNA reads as TGTGCCTGTCAGCAGGGTGTCTCCTACGAGCAGTACTTC.

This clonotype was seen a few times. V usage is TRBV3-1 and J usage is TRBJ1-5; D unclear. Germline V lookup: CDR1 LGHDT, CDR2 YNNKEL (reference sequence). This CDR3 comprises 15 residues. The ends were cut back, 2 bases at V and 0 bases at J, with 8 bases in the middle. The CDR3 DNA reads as TGTGCCAGCAGCCAAACACGGGTTAGCAATCAGCCCCAGCATTTT. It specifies CASSQTRVSNQPQHF.